A single sample gave rise to the 16 T cell receptor beta chains below, sequenced in a study of T cells in Graves' hyperthyroidism and ophthalmopathy. Using RNA transcripts as the source, TCR beta CDR3 regions were amplified. HTBI primers drove first-round RT-PCR of the TCR CDR3. Via MiXCR, TCRdb re-called the multiplex PCR reads, giving one row per CDR3 protein. The sample lists approximately 870,000 distinct CDR3 sequences, 38% occurring once. Sequencing was carried out using blood. All receptors come from a man younger than 30 with Graves' hyperthyroidism.

The table lists this clonotype with many counts. V and J are TRBV19 and TRBJ1-6; D not certain. CDR3 size: 13 residues. V was clipped by 0 bases and J by 7 bases, with 4 bases between them. CDR1 and CDR2 (germline): LNHDA, SQIVND (reference sequence). The CDR3 is CASSIEVNSPLHF. For the CDR3, the DNA is TGTGCCAGTAGTATAGAAGTGAATTCACCCCTCCACTTT.

This clonotype was picked up many times. V gene TRBV11-2 combines with J gene TRBJ2-7, with TRBD1 matching over 7 bases. CDR1 and CDR2 from the germline V gene are SGHAT and FQNNGV. The CDR3 spans 13 residues. V trimming: 5 bases; J trimming: 2 bases; junction bases outside the gene matches: 3. The CDR3 region is CASSPGQPYEQYF. The CDR3 DNA reads TGTGCCAGCAGCCCGGGACAGCCCTACGAGCAGTACTTC.

Ten or more counts support this clonotype. The chain uses TRBV14 and TRBJ1-6; D might be TRBD1 (5 bases). This CDR3 comprises 14 residues. The ends were cut back, 0 bases at V and 13 bases at J, with 13 bases in the middle. Germline CDR1 and CDR2: SGHDN and FVKESK. CDR3 DNA sequence: TGTGCCAGCAGCCAAGAATCAGGGAGGGTGCCCCTCCACTTT. It yields the protein CASSQESGRVPLHF.

This clonotype has ten or more counts. V usage is TRBV5-1 and J usage is TRBJ1-1; 9 bases match TRBD1. Trimming at V came to 7 bases and at J to 5 bases, leaving 9 bases not matched to a gene. CDR3 size: 14 residues. Germline CDR1 reads SGHRS; CDR2 reads YFSETQ. The CDR3 spells CASGTGGEDTEAFF. The CDR3 DNA is TGCGCCAGCGGTACAGGGGGCGAGGATACTGAAGCTTTCTTT.

The chain is built from TRBV4-3 and TRBJ1-2; unclear D gene. V gave up 0 bases and J gave up 2 bases, with 10 bases separating them. The CDR3 is made up of 15 amino acids. Germline V CDR1 and CDR2: LGHNA, YSLEER. CDR3 sequence: CASSQDSTTNYGYTF. As DNA, the CDR3 is TGCGCCAGCAGCCAAGATAGTACAACCAACTATGGCTACACCTTC.

For this clonotype: With a much larger clone just one base away, this may be a read error. This chain connects TRBV4-1 to TRBJ1-2, with 7 bases aligning to TRBD1. CDR1 and CDR2 (germline): MGHRA, YSYEKL. With V trimmed by 0 bases and J by 6 bases, 1 base remained unmatched. This CDR3 is 13 amino acids long. The CDR3 DNA reads as TGCGCCAGCAGCCAAGAGGGGACAGATGGCTACACCTTC. Its protein product is CASSQEGTDGYTF.

In its sample, this clonotype was seen many times. This chain links TRBV13 with TRBJ2-7, with 8 bases lining up with TRBD1. V was pared by 3 bases and J by 5 bases, with 3 bases of the junction left unmatched. In germline, CDR1 is PRHDT, CDR2 FYEKMQ (reference sequence). The CDR3 totals 13 residues. In DNA, the CDR3 is TGTGCCAGCAGCTTGACGACAGGGGACGAGCAGTACTTC. Protein sequence: CASSLTTGDEQYF.

This clonotype was detected only a few times. The genes are TRBV9 and TRBJ2-3, with D unresolved. V was cut by 0 bases and J by 3 bases, with 2 bases left in between. CDR3 length: 12 residues. Germline CDR1 is SGDLS and CDR2 is YYNGEE. DNA for the CDR3: TGTGCCAGCAGCGTAGGGACAGATACGCAGTATTTT. Translating it yields CASSVGTDTQYF.

A note on this clonotype: The junction and the germline gene differ at one end; a read error may be behind it. The chain joins TRBV7-9 to TRBJ1-1; unclear D gene. Germline V lookup: CDR1 SEHNR, CDR2 FQNEAQ (reference sequence). The CDR3 totals 11 residues. In nucleotides, the CDR3 is TGTGCCAGCAGCTTGGGTACTGAAGCTTCCTTT. It yields the protein CASSLGTEASF.

This clonotype has only a few counts. The chain couples TRBV28 to TRBJ2-7; D could derive from TRBD1 or TRBD2 (5 bases each). CDR1 MDHEN and CDR2 SYDVKM come from the germline V gene. The CDR3 is 12 residues long. Trimming shortened V by 7 bases and J by 6 bases, and 13 bases separated the two germline ends. The DNA for the CDR3 is TGTGCCAGCACCACACCGGGGCGCGAGCAGTACTTC. Translated: CASTTPGREQYF. Full variable domain (rest looked up from reference TRBV28 and TRBJ2-7): DVKVTQSSRYLVKRTGEKVFLECVQDMDHENMFWYRQDPGLGLRLIYFSYDVKMKEKGDIPEGYSVSREKKERFSLILESASTNQTSMYLCASTTPGREQYFGPGTRLTVT.

The table lists this clonotype with a few counts. V gene TRBV10-3 combines with J gene TRBJ1-4; perhaps TRBD1 as D (5 bases). CDR1 and CDR2 (germline): ENHRY, SYGVKD. Trimming removed 2 bases at V and 1 base at J, with 5 bases between. CDR3 length equals 14 residues. The CDR3 reads CAISEGGTNEKLFF. CDR3 sequence (DNA): TGTGCCATCAGTGAGGGGGGAACTAATGAAAAACTGTTTTTT.

This sequence joins TRBV15 and TRBJ2-5; D may be TRBD1 (5 bases). CDR3 length: 13 residues. The germline CDR1 and CDR2 sequences are LNHNV and YYDKDF (reference sequence). V lost 1 base, J lost 7 bases, and 10 bases lay in between. CDR3: CATSRGAQGTQYF. For the CDR3, the DNA is TGTGCCACCAGCAGAGGGGCCCAGGGGACCCAGTACTTC.

CDR3 region: CASSENRGAYEQYF. The CDR3 DNA is TGTGCCAGCAGTGAAAACCGGGGGGCCTACGAGCAGTACTTC. The rearrangement joins TRBV2 to TRBJ2-7; 7 bases line up with TRBD2. The length of the CDR3 is 14 residues. V lost 2 bases, J lost 2 bases, and 3 bases stayed unmatched. Germline assignment: CDR1 SNHLY and CDR2 FYNNEI. Full variable domain (rest looked up from reference TRBV2 and TRBJ2-7): EPEVTQTPSHQVTQMGQEVILRCVPISNHLYFYWYRQILGQKVEFLVSFYNNEISEKSEIFDDQFSVERPDGSNFTLKIRSTKLEDSAMYFCASSENRGAYEQYFGPGTRLTVT.

The gene calls are TRBV5-6 and TRBJ2-7, with 7 bases matching TRBD1. The ends lost 4 bases at V and 6 bases at J; junction bases unmatched: 13. Germline-derived CDR1 and CDR2 are SGHDT and YYEEEE. The CDR3 runs to 15 residues. CDR3 sequence reads: CASSIWDRRRGEQYF. In nucleotides, the CDR3 is TGTGCCAGCAGCATCTGGGACAGACGGCGCGGCGAGCAGTACTTC.

This clonotype was seen more than once but under ten times. The rearrangement links TRBV2 to TRBJ2-7; no reliable D call. Germline loops: CDR1 SNHLY, CDR2 FYNNEI. CDR3 size: 14 residues. V was cut by 7 bases and J by 7 bases, with 20 bases left in between. CDR3 sequence: CASKVLLEIREQYF. As DNA, the CDR3 is TGTGCCAGCAAGGTCCTACTGGAGATACGGGAGCAGTACTTC.

V and J are TRBV29-1 and TRBJ2-7; 7 nucleotides align to TRBD2. The CDR3 is 16 amino acids. The V segment lost 4 bases and the J segment 4 bases; nucleotides outside the gene matches: 16. The germline V gene has CDR1 SQVTM and CDR2 ANQGSEA. CDR3 in DNA: TGCAGCGTTGGCGGGGGAGGGAATACTAGGGTATACGAGCAGTACTTC. Translation: CSVGGGGNTRVYEQYF.